These 18 T cell receptor beta chains were all obtained from the same sample, sequenced in a study of CD8 T cells in Susac syndrome. An amount of RNA that ranged from roughly 0.45 to 1 ug was reverse transcribed with random hexamers. Each CDR3 protein gets one entry after TCRdb re-called the immunoSEQ multiplex PCR reads with MiXCR. The sample yields some 140,000 distinct CDR3 sequences, 85% to 95% seen once. The sample consisted of CD8+ T cells from PBMCs. The receptors were gathered from a human donor with Susac syndrome.

The chain employs TRBV5-4 and TRBJ2-1, with 10 bases fitting TRBD2. CDR1 and CDR2 from the germline V gene are SGHNT and YYREEE (reference sequence). This CDR3 spans 17 amino acids. V dropped 5 bases and J dropped 3; count of bases not matched to a gene: 11. CDR3 nucleotide sequence: TGTGCCAGCAGTTCATCTGCCGGGACTAGCGACTACAATGAGCAGTTCTTC. Encoded protein: CASSSSAGTSDYNEQFF.

This chain connects TRBV6-5 to TRBJ2-7; 11 nucleotides line up with TRBD1. This CDR3 is built from 13 residues. Losses at the gene ends were 6 bases for V and 6 bases for J; bases not matched to a gene: 4. Germline V lookup: CDR1 MNHEY, CDR2 SVGAGI. This CDR3 is CASRGQGEVEQYF. In DNA form, the CDR3 reads TGTGCCAGCAGGGGACAGGGGGAAGTCGAGCAGTACTTC.

The chain has TRBV4-1 and TRBJ2-5; 9 positions agree with TRBD1. Trimming at V came to 1 base and at J to 4 bases, leaving 10 bases not matched to a gene. In germline, CDR1 is MGHRA, CDR2 YSYEKL. This CDR3 contains 17 residues. CDR3 protein: CASSQGGGQGLRETQYF. CDR3 nucleotides: TGCGCCAGCAGCCAAGGGGGCGGACAGGGGCTGCGAGAGACCCAGTACTTC.

V usage is TRBV5-4 and J usage is TRBJ1-2, with D unclear. The CDR3 has 11 amino acids. In germline, CDR1 is SGHNT, CDR2 YYREEE (reference sequence). V was shortened by 1 base and J by 7 bases, with 5 bases between the two germline ends. The CDR3 region is CASSLNRGYTF. Here the CDR3 DNA reads TGTGCCAGCAGCTTGAACCGTGGCTACACCTTC.

This clonotype was picked up one time. The genes are TRBV6-5 and TRBJ1-5, with 7 bases identical to TRBD1. The CDR3 loop spans 14 amino acids. V lost 4 bases, J lost 5 bases, and 5 bases stayed unmatched. Germline CDR1 is MNHEY and CDR2 is SVGAGI. CDR3 DNA sequence: TGTGCCAGCAGTTCGACAGGGCGGTATCAGCCCCAGCATTTT. The encoded protein is CASSSTGRYQPQHF.

CDR3 coding DNA: TGTGCCAGCACCTATGGGGCCGAGCAGTACTTC. This sequence encodes CASTYGAEQYF. The genes are TRBV5-6 and TRBJ2-7, with TRBD1 as a possible D gene (5 bases). Germline lookup yields CDR1 SGHDT and CDR2 YYEEEE. This CDR3 comprises 11 residues. The ends were cut back, 6 bases at V and 6 bases at J, with 10 bases in the middle.

The chain carries TRBV28 and TRBJ2-4, with TRBD1 matching 7 bases. V gave up 8 bases and J gave up 8 bases; unmatched junction bases: 9. Germline V gene lookup returns CDR1 MDHEN and CDR2 SYDVKM. The CDR3 runs to 13 residues. The CDR3 spells CASSTGELDIQYF. The CDR3 coding sequence is TGTGCCAGCTCCACAGGGGAGCTGGACATTCAGTACTTC.

The chain joins TRBV20-1 to TRBJ1-1, with D unclear. This CDR3 has 13 residues. The V and J ends lost 5 bases and 0 bases respectively, with 10 bases between them. Germline V gene data show CDR1 as DFQATT and CDR2 as SNEGSKA (reference sequence). CDR3 in amino acids: CSARGGMNTEAFF. The CDR3 DNA sequence: TGCAGTGCTCGTGGAGGGATGAACACTGAAGCTTTCTTT.

This rearrangement joins TRBV2 to TRBJ1-4, with D hard to call. Per germline, CDR1 SNHLY and CDR2 FYNNEI. CDR3 length: 14 amino acids. V shed 4 bases and J shed 5 bases, with 11 bases lying between them. CDR3 in amino acids: CASSAPEENEKLFF. The CDR3 DNA reads as TGTGCCAGCAGTGCGCCGGAAGAAAATGAAAAACTGTTTTTT.

The V gene is TRBV7-9, the J gene TRBJ2-7; no firm D call. V gave up 8 bases and J gave up 4 bases, with 9 bases separating them. In germline, CDR1 is SEHNR, CDR2 FQNEAQ (reference sequence). The CDR3 loop spans 11 amino acids. CDR3 sequence (DNA): TGTGCCAGCGCCAGAGCTTACGAGCAGTACTTC. Residues: CASARAYEQYF. The full variable domain, in which reference TRBV7-9 and TRBJ2-7 provide the parts outside the CDR3, is DTGVSQNPRHKITKRGQNVTFRCDPISEHNRLYWYRQTLGQGPEFLTYFQNEAQLEKSRLLSDRFSAERPKGSFSTLEIQRTEQGDSAMYLCASARAYEQYFGPGTRLTVT.

The genes are TRBV2 and TRBJ2-7, with 8 nucleotides matching TRBD1. J was trimmed by 5 bases and V by 8 bases; bases with no gene match: 5. Germline-derived CDR1 and CDR2 are SNHLY and FYNNEI. The CDR3 totals 12 residues. The CDR3 nucleotides are TGTGCCAGCGGGGAACAGGGGGACGAGCAGTACTTC. Its protein is CASGEQGDEQYF.

The sample holds one count of this clonotype. The chain is built from TRBV15 and TRBJ1-2; TRBD1 matches 8 bases. V trimming: 1 base; J trimming: 0 bases; junction bases outside the gene matches: 10. The CDR3 is 18 residues long. Looked up from germline, CDR1 is LNHNV and CDR2 is YYDKDF (reference sequence). The CDR3 loop is CATSRANDRGTTNYGYTF. CDR3 bases: TGTGCCACCAGCAGAGCCAACGACAGGGGCACCACTAACTATGGCTACACCTTC.

This chain links TRBV12-3 or TRBV12-4 with TRBJ1-1; D not resolved. CDR3 size: 10 residues. V shed 8 bases and J shed 3 bases, with 4 bases lying between them. CDR3 protein: CASQDTEAFF. The CDR3 DNA sequence: TGTGCCAGCCAAGACACTGAAGCTTTCTTT.

This rearrangement joins TRBV18 to TRBJ2-4; 7 nucleotides line up with TRBD1. This CDR3 has 13 amino acids. Germline assignment: CDR1 KGHSH and CDR2 LQKENI. J lost 8 bases, V lost 3 bases, and 4 bases had no gene match. This CDR3 reads CASSPETGYIQYF. The DNA for the CDR3 is TGTGCCAGCTCACCCGAGACAGGGTACATTCAGTACTTC.

CDR3 nucleotides: TGTGCCAGCAGTTTAGCACTAGCTGAAGGGACCCAGTACTTC. This codes for CASSLALAEGTQYF. This chain links TRBV12-3 or TRBV12-4 with TRBJ2-5; a weak D match, TRBD2 (6 bases). This CDR3 region has 14 residues. The V and J ends lost 0 bases and 7 bases respectively, with 12 bases between them.

This chain connects TRBV27 to TRBJ2-7, with 9 bases aligning to TRBD2. CDR1 and CDR2 from the germline V gene are MNHEY and SMNVEV (reference sequence). The J segment lost 5 bases and the V segment lost 6 bases, leaving 5 bases of the junction unmatched. There are 13 residues in the CDR3. This CDR3 is CASRGGRANEQYF. Written as DNA, the CDR3 is TGTGCCAGCAGAGGCGGGAGGGCAAACGAGCAGTACTTC.

V is TRBV13 and J is TRBJ2-1; TRBD2 matches at 16 bases. CDR3 size: 17 residues. Germline CDR1 reads PRHDT; CDR2 reads FYEKMQ (reference sequence). After removal of 5 bases from V and 9 bases from J, the junction contained 10 bases not matched to a gene. As DNA, the CDR3 is TGTGCCAGCAGCACTCAATCCGGGACTAGCGGGAGGGTTGAGCAGTTCTTC. This sequence encodes CASSTQSGTSGRVEQFF.

This chain joins TRBV27 and TRBJ2-1; possibly TRBD2 for D (5 bases). Germline CDR1 reads MNHEY; CDR2 reads SMNVEV (reference sequence). V dropped 5 bases and J dropped 0 bases, with 14 bases sitting between them. The CDR3 is 16 amino acids. The CDR3 region is CASSRPLGGSYNEQFF. The CDR3 nucleotides read TGTGCCAGCAGTCGTCCACTAGGCGGCTCCTACAATGAGCAGTTCTTC.